The entry that follows covers one TCR beta chain sequence. TCRdb analysed the 5' RACE reads with MiXCR anew, one entry per CDR3 protein. The sample records around 64,000 distinct CDR3 sequences, about an eighth being singletons. Germline loops: CDR1 SGHKS, CDR2 YYEKEE (reference sequence). CDR3 length equals 17 residues. Trimming took 2 bases from V and 5 from J; bases not matched to a gene: 9. These data belong to a study of early T cells in non-severe SARS-CoV-2 infection. This TCR was recovered from an adult who was a healthcare worker with PCR-confirmed SARS-CoV-2 infection or an uninfected control (not recorded which). The gene calls are TRBV5-5 and TRBJ2-2, with 10 bases matching TRBD2. The sequencing used whole blood, collected at baseline. CDR3: CASSLSSGRALTGELFF. DNA for the CDR3: TGTGCCAGCAGCTTATCCAGCGGGAGGGCGCTAACCGGGGAGCTGTTTTTT.